This TCR beta chain appears in the sequencing data of a study of molecular identifiers for immune sequencing clone quantification. General observations from the study: Clones with over 20 RNA copies captured over 98% of effector molecules but under 1% of naive ones.

Germline values: CDR1 MNHEY, CDR2 SMNVEV (reference sequence). V was trimmed by 5 bases and J by 1 base, leaving 11 bases between them. The CDR3 covers 14 residues. TCRdb recomputed calls from the PCR reads with MiXCR, one row per CDR3 protein. The sample holds about 630,000 distinct CDR3 sequences; around 25% are singletons and the top ten take around 0.78%. Naive CD8 T cells were sorted as CD8+CD4-CCR7+CD45RA+. In regard to this clonotype: The target antigen is unknown.

The sequence came from a human donor in good health. Some libraries in this study had Jurkat cell RNA spiked in. Sequenced sample: naive CD8+ T cells from blood, with Jurkat cell RNA spiked in. Subset described: FACS-sorted CD8+CD4-CCR7+CD45RA+ naive T cells. The chain combines TRBV27 with TRBJ1-1; possible D gene TRBD1, 5 bases. For the CDR3, the DNA is TGTGCCAGCAGTCCAATGACAGCGAACACTGAAGCTTTCTTT. Protein product: CASSPMTANTEAFF.